This TCR beta chain emerged from a study of early T cells in non-severe SARS-CoV-2 infection. Using its own MiXCR run on the 5' RACE reads, TCRdb lists one record per CDR3 protein. The data contain 98,000 or so distinct CDR3 sequences, 12% of them singletons. CDR3 length: 15 residues. Trimming cost V 4 bases and J 0 bases, with 12 bases left between them. This clonotype was detected a few times. This clonotype was sampled from an adult who was a healthcare worker with PCR-confirmed SARS-CoV-2 infection or an uninfected control (not recorded which). The V and J genes are TRBV12-3 or TRBV12-4 and TRBJ1-1; D possibly corresponds to TRBD1 (5 bases). The sample in question was whole blood, obtained at baseline. CDR3 in DNA: TGTGCCAGCAGTTCCGATCGGGGCCTGAACACTGAAGCTTTCTTT. Its protein product is CASSSDRGLNTEAFF.